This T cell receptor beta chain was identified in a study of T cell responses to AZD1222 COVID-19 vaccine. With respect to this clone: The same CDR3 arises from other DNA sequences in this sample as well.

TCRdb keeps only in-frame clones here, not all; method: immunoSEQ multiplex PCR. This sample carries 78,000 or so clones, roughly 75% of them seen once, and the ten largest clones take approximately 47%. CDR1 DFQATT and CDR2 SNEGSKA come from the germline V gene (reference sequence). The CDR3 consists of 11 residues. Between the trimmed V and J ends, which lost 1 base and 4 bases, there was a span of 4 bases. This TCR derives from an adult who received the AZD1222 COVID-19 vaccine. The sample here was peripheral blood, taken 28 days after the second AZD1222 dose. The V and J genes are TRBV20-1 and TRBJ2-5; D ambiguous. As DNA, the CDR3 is TGCAGTGCTAGAGTCCCAGAGACCCAGTACTTC. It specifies CSARVPETQYF.